The clone carrying this TCR beta chain was seen a handful of times. This sample also contains other DNA sequences that code for the same CDR3. The data belong to a study of cytomegalovirus exposure and HLA in healthy donors. Germline V gene sequence: CDR1 LNHDA, CDR2 SQIVND (reference sequence). CDR3 length: 13 residues. With 3 bases removed from V and 0 bases from J, the gap between germline ends came to 5 bases. Vbeta (60) and Jbeta (13) primers were used in the PCR. Repertoires were generated with immunoSEQ multiplex PCR, while TCRdb's copy carries only in-frame clones and drops some. The table lists 60,000 to 75,000 clones, approximately 78% of them singletons.

V usage is TRBV19 and J usage is TRBJ1-1; D call uncertain. The sequence was collected from a man younger than 30 in good health and CMV-seropositive. The sample was PBMCs. This CDR3 reads CASSIGVNTEAFF. CDR3 DNA: TGTGCCAGTAGTATTGGAGTGAACACTGAAGCTTTCTTT.